The present TCR beta chain was sequenced within a study of shared clonotypes between healthy human individuals. The CDR3 runs to 15 residues. Per germline, CDR1 SGHRS and CDR2 YFSETQ. Deletions cut 0 bases from V and 14 bases from J, with 20 bases between. Comment on this clone: Antigen specificity is unknown.

Sorted-subset replicate PCR reactions contained approximately 190 ng DNA, corresponding to tens of thousands of T cell genomes. TCRdb keeps only in-frame clones here, not all; method: immunoSEQ multiplex PCR. The table records under 2.5 million clones, around 92% of them present only once. General study results and limits: Memory subsets generally showed smaller estimated richness than naive subsets did. Non-shared clonotypes were found to have lower generation probabilities than the clonotypes that were shared by all four of the sorted-subset donors.

The clonotype originates from a man aged 18 to 29 in good health. Some clones in this sample may be carry-over from other donors' samples. J is TRBJ1-4 and V is TRBV5-1; possibly TRBD1 for D (5 bases). Material for sequencing was naive CD4+ T cells from PBMCs. Subset reported: CD45RA+ positively selected. CDR3 DNA: TGCGCCAGCAGCTTGGTGGGTAACCCGGACTCAGGGCTGTTTTTT. The encoded protein is CASSLVGNPDSGLFF.